The subject of this entry is one TCR beta chain. Generated by immunoSEQ multiplex PCR, the TCRdb table keeps only in-frame clones and is missing some. The sample has just under 150,000 clones, approximately 87% seen once. The data were obtained in a study of blood T cell repertoires in COVID-19. The CDR3 is 15 amino acids. The trim removed 4 bases at V and 0 bases at J, leaving 3 bases unmatched. Germline V gene data show CDR1 as SGHRS and CDR2 as YFSETQ. The receptor was isolated from a woman aged 45-65 years with active or convalescent COVID-19. The sequenced sample was peripheral blood. The V and J genes are TRBV5-1 and TRBJ1-5; TRBD1 matches 8 bases. The DNA of the CDR3 is TGCGCCAGCAGCCGGACAGGGAATAGCAATCAGCCCCAGCATTTT. Residues: CASSRTGNSNQPQHF.